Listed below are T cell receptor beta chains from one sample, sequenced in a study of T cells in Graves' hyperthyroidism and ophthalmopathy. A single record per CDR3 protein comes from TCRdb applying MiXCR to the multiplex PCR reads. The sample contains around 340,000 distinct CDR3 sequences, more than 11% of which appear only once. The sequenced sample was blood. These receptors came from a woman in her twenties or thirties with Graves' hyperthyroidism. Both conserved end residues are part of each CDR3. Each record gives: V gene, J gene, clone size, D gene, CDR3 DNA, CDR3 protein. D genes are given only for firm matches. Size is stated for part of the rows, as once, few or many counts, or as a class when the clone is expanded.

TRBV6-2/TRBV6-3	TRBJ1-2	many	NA	TGTGCCAGCAGTTACCAACTCTATGGCTACACCTTC	CASSYQLYGYTF
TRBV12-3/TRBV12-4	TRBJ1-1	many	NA	TGTGCCAGCAGCGACAGTCCCGCCGGGACTGAAGCTTTCTTT	CASSDSPAGTEAFF
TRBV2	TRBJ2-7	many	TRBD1	TGTGCCACTAGACAGGGTGCCTACGAGCAGTACTTC	CATRQGAYEQYF
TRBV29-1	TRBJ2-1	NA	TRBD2	TGCAGCGTTGAAGTTTTGAGCGGGGTATACAATGAGCAGTTCTTC	CSVEVLSGVYNEQFF
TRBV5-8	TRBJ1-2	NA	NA	TGTGCCAGCAGCCGGGTCGGCAGGGGCCTCGCTGGGGGCTATGGCTACACCTTC	CASSRVGRGLAGGYGYTF
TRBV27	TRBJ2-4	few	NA	TGTGCCAGCAGTCGACAGGCTAGCAGGACTCTAGCCAAAAACATTCAGTACTTC	CASSRQASRTLAKNIQYF
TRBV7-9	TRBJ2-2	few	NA	TGTGCCAGCAGCTTAGACTTACAACCAGCCGGGGAGCTGTTTTTT	CASSLDLQPAGELFF
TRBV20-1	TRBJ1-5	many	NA	TGCAGTGCAGACTCAAGAACCGGCAATCAGCCCCAGCATTTT	CSADSRTGNQPQHF
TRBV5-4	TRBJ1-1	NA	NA	TGTGCCGGCCAATCGGATTCTCACAACTCGGCTTTCTTT	CAGQSDSHNSAFF
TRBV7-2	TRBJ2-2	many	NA	TGTGCCAGCAGCGCGACCGGGACCAAAGCCCCCGGGGAGCTGTTTTTT	CASSATGTKAPGELFF